Here is one T cell receptor beta chain with its context. Its antigen is currently unknown. The sample comes from a study of OX40 agonist ivuxolimab in advanced cancers. Study context: Antecedent anti-PD-1, anti-PD-L1 or anti-CTLA-4 therapy was permissible, with 35% to 40% having received some.

The V gene lost 0 bases and the J gene lost 8 bases, with 11 bases spanning the gap. Germline assignment: CDR1 ENHRY and CDR2 SYGVKD. This CDR3 region has 14 residues. Here immunoSEQ multiplex PCR was the method, and the copy in TCRdb shows in-frame clones only, minus some. The data contain fewer than 65,000 clones, 75% to 90% of them singletons. Findings of the study overall: Dosing at 0.1 to 3.0 mg/kg was accompanied by clonal expansion of CD4+ and CD8+ blood T cells by week 6.

The chain uses TRBV10-3 and TRBJ1-5, with D hard to call. The sequenced sample was CD4+ or CD8+ T cells sorted from blood, obtained in a trial of the OX40 agonist ivuxolimab. This TCR derives from an adult with an advanced solid tumor such as melanoma, head and neck, liver or kidney cancer. CDR3 sequence (DNA): TGTGCCATCAGTGAGTCTCGGGATATCAAGCCCCAGCATTTT. It codes for CAISESRDIKPQHF.